This note documents a single TCR beta chain sequence. Its matching antigen is unknown. On the basis of clinical symptoms, serum thyroxine and TRAb, thyroid ultrasound and orbital computed tomography, diagnoses were made. RNA transcripts gave rise to amplified TCR beta CDR3 regions. An initial round of RT-PCR targeting the TCR CDR3 relied on the HTBI primer set. Each CDR3 protein is one row after TCRdb ran MiXCR on the multiplex PCR reads. The sample lists about 700,000 distinct CDR3 sequences, about 45% occurring once. This sample is drawn from a study of T cells in Graves' hyperthyroidism and ophthalmopathy. Trimming shortened V by 4 bases and J by 3 bases, and 7 bases separated the two germline ends. The CDR3 runs 12 residues. Germline V lookup: CDR1 SQVTM, CDR2 ANQGSEA. General study points: Most clonotypes that expanded in the thyroid above 0.001 also showed up in blood. Ophthalmopathy could be told apart from stable hyperthyroidism with a 13 V-J model. Ophthalmopathy was identified by the model a median about 6.4 months ahead of onset.

The V gene is TRBV29-1, the J gene TRBJ1-5, with D perhaps matching TRBD1 (6 bases). The receptor's source is an adult man with Graves' disease, either hyperthyroidism or ophthalmopathy (not recorded which). Specimen: peripheral blood or thyroid tissue (not recorded which). In nucleotides, the CDR3 is TGCAGCGTTGCAGGGGTCAATCAGCCCCAGCATTTT. Its translation is CSVAGVNQPQHF. Full variable domain (rest looked up from reference TRBV29-1 and TRBJ1-5): SAVISQKPSRDICQRGTSLTIQCQVDSQVTMMFWYRQQPGQSLTLIATANQGSEATYESGFVIDKFPISRPNLTFSTLTVSNMSPEDSSIYLCSVAGVNQPQHFGDGTRLSIL.